The rows below give T cell receptor beta chains drawn from one sample of a study of Ad26.COV2.S vaccination and SARS-CoV-2 variants. TCRdb's table, derived via immunoSEQ multiplex PCR, lists solely in-frame clones and lacks some. The profile shows some 410,000 clones, 92% of them singletons. The specimen was peripheral blood, collected in a trial of Ad26.COV2.S vaccine versus placebo. These receptors were collected from a person between 18 and 59 years old who received the Ad26.COV2.S COVID-19 vaccine or a placebo. CDR3s include the opening cysteine and the closing phenylalanine or tryptophan. The order of the fields is clone size, V gene, J gene, D gene, CDR3 protein, CDR3 DNA. The D gene is left open where the match is weak. Part of the rows lack a size; the others show once, few, many or a class for expanded clones.

>-|TRBV5-3|TRBJ2-4|-
CARSLEFRYF
TGTGCCAGAAGCTTGGAGTTCAGGTACTTC
>-|TRBV30|TRBJ2-1|-
CAWSVQGVYEQFF
TGTGCCTGGAGTGTACAGGGCGTATATGAGCAGTTCTTC
>-|TRBV9|TRBJ2-7|TRBD2
CASSPRTSGGVYEQYF
TGTGCCAGCAGCCCCCGGACTAGCGGGGGGGTCTACGAGCAGTACTTC
>-|TRBV18|TRBJ2-2|-
CASSPGPGELFF
TGTGCCAGCTCACCTGGACCCGGGGAGCTGTTTTTT
>-|TRBV5-6|TRBJ1-4|-
CASSLGGTQGVVSQFF
TGTGCCAGCAGCCTGGGGGGGACACAAGGTGTTGTCTCTCAGTTTTTT
>-|TRBV7-9|TRBJ1-6|TRBD1
CASSKGQRGWGNSPLHF
TGTGCCAGCAGCAAGGGACAGAGGGGATGGGGTAATTCACCCCTCCACTTT
>-|TRBV4-3|TRBJ2-1|-
CASSQWVGRGNEQFF
TGCGCCAGCAGCCAGTGGGTAGGCAGGGGCAATGAGCAGTTCTTC
>-|TRBV7-2|TRBJ1-4|-
CASSLTLGGSEKLFF
TGTGCCAGCAGCTTAACCCTGGGGGGGAGTGAAAAACTGTTTTTT
>-|TRBV9|TRBJ2-3|-
CASSGAGADTQYF
TGTGCCAGCAGCGGGGCAGGGGCAGATACGCAGTATTTT
>-|TRBV30|TRBJ2-7|-
CAWSVIGRAYEQYF
TGTGCCTGGAGTGTGATAGGGAGAGCCTACGAGCAGTACTTC
>once|TRBV6-1|TRBJ2-1|-
CASSEAPGYNEQFF
TGTGCCAGCAGTGAAGCGCCCGGTTACAATGAGCAGTTCTTC
>-|TRBV18|TRBJ2-7|-
CASSPTAGLVEQYF
TGTGCCAGCTCGCCCACGGCAGGGTTGGTCGAGCAGTACTTC
>-|TRBV11-2|TRBJ2-5|TRBD2
CASSLVLAGVETQYF
TGTGCCAGCAGCTTAGTACTAGCGGGGGTCGAGACCCAGTACTTC
>-|TRBV6-5|TRBJ2-5|-
CASSYSGRGETQYF
TGTGCCAGCAGTTACTCGGGCAGGGGAGAGACCCAGTACTTC
>-|TRBV9|TRBJ2-7|-
CASSVDFEYRVPFEQYF
TGTGCCAGCAGCGTAGATTTTGAGTACCGGGTCCCCTTCGAGCAGTACTTC
>-|TRBV11-2|TRBJ2-2|-
CASSPEGWRGRTGELFF
TGTGCCAGCAGCCCAGAGGGGTGGAGGGGGCGCACCGGGGAGCTGTTTTTT
>-|TRBV4-1|TRBJ2-7|-
CASSQEGTSSYEQYF
TGCGCCAGCAGCCAAGAAGGGACTTCCTCCTACGAGCAGTACTTC
>-|TRBV7-2|TRBJ2-6|-
CASSLVLLSGANVLTF
TGTGCCAGCAGCTTAGTTCTTTTGTCTGGGGCCAACGTCCTGACTTTC
>-|TRBV7-2|TRBJ2-4|TRBD2
CASSLAPSGGASVKNIQYF
TGTGCCAGCAGCTTAGCGCCCAGCGGGGGGGCCTCTGTCAAAAACATTCAGTACTTC
>once|TRBV7-2|TRBJ2-7|TRBD2
CASSQVAGGPYEQYF
TGTGCCAGCAGCCAAGTAGCGGGGGGGCCCTACGAGCAGTACTTC
>once|TRBV29-1|TRBJ1-1|-
CSALEQMNTEAFF
TGCAGTGCCCTGGAGCAGATGAACACTGAAGCTTTCTTT
>-|TRBV6-2/TRBV6-3|TRBJ2-2|-
CASSYASRTGELFF
TGTGCCAGCAGTTACGCGAGCCGGACCGGGGAGCTGTTTTTT
>-|TRBV6-2/TRBV6-3|TRBJ1-3|TRBD1
CASSYSTGTSGNTIYF
TGTGCCAGCAGTTACTCGACAGGGACCTCTGGAAACACCATATATTTT
>-|TRBV7-6|TRBJ2-7|-
CASSLMEAPSYEQYF
TGTGCCAGCAGCTTGATGGAGGCACCCTCCTACGAGCAGTACTTC
>-|TRBV11-2|TRBJ1-5|-
CASSPYQGGNQPQHF
TGTGCCAGCAGCCCATACCAGGGAGGCAATCAGCCCCAGCATTTT
>-|TRBV4-3|TRBJ2-1|-
CASSQDPSSYNEQFF
TGCGCCAGCAGCCAAGATCCTAGCTCCTACAATGAGCAGTTCTTC
>-|TRBV29-1|TRBJ2-5|-
CSVENYQGKRAQYF
TGCAGCGTTGAAAACTACCAGGGGAAAAGGGCCCAGTACTTC
>-|TRBV4-2|TRBJ2-7|-
CASSQDVALSYEQYF
TGTGCCAGCAGCCAAGACGTGGCCTTGTCCTACGAGCAGTACTTC
>-|TRBV3-1/TRBV3-2|TRBJ2-7|-
CASSQETKEQYF
TGTGCCAGCAGCCAAGAGACAAAAGAGCAGTACTTC
>-|TRBV4-1|TRBJ2-2|TRBD1
CASSPMDRAWDTGELFF
TGCGCCAGCAGCCCAATGGACAGGGCGTGGGACACCGGGGAGCTGTTTTTT
>-|TRBV18|TRBJ2-3|TRBD1
CASSPKPRTGRTDTQYF
TGTGCCAGCTCACCCAAACCACGGACAGGGAGGACAGATACGCAGTATTTT
>-|TRBV3-1/TRBV3-2|TRBJ2-3|TRBD2
CASSHSGLTDTQYF
TGTGCCAGCAGCCATAGCGGGCTCACAGATACGCAGTATTTT
>-|TRBV4-3|TRBJ1-3|TRBD1
CASSQSGTGLGGNTIYF
TGCGCCAGCAGCCAATCCGGGACAGGGTTAGGAGGAAACACCATATATTTT
>few|TRBV7-9|TRBJ2-7|-
CASSFGRYEQYF
TGTGCCAGCAGCTTTGGACGGTACGAGCAGTACTTC
>-|TRBV7-2|TRBJ1-3|-
CASSVQITSGNTIYF
TGTGCCAGCAGCGTACAAATCACCTCTGGAAACACCATATATTTT
>-|TRBV13|TRBJ2-1|-
CASSLTPSPYNEQFF
TGTGCCAGCAGCTTAACACCAAGCCCCTACAATGAGCAGTTCTTC
>-|TRBV6-2/TRBV6-3|TRBJ2-2|-
CASSPSFTGELFF
TGTGCCAGCAGCCCAAGTTTCACCGGGGAGCTGTTTTTT
>-|TRBV7-9|TRBJ1-5|TRBD1
CASSLAVTGINQPQHF
TGTGCCAGCAGCTTAGCTGTGACAGGGATTAATCAGCCCCAGCATTTT
>-|TRBV7-9|TRBJ2-7|TRBD1
CASSLQDRPYEQYF
TGTGCCAGCAGCTTACAGGACAGGCCCTACGAGCAGTACTTC
>once|TRBV7-9|TRBJ2-5|-
CASSLTGVQETQYF
TGTGCCAGCAGCTTAACTGGTGTACAAGAGACCCAGTACTTC
>once|TRBV18|TRBJ2-5|-
CASSPRIASLETQYF
TGTGCCAGCTCACCACGGATAGCCAGTTTAGAGACCCAGTACTTC
>once|TRBV27|TRBJ2-7|TRBD1
CASSLRTGYEQYF
TGTGCCAGCAGTCTCCGGACAGGCTACGAGCAGTACTTC
>-|TRBV7-2|TRBJ2-3|TRBD1
CASSTVPRDRDTDTQYF
TGTGCCAGCAGCACAGTCCCCCGGGACAGAGACACAGATACGCAGTATTTT
>-|TRBV5-6|TRBJ2-7|TRBD1
CASSLGTGYSYEQYF
TGTGCCAGCAGCTTGGGGACAGGGTATTCATACGAGCAGTACTTC
>-|TRBV27|TRBJ2-7|TRBD1
CASSLRGLSPYEQYF
TGTGCCAGCAGTTTGAGGGGGCTTAGTCCCTACGAGCAGTACTTC
>-|TRBV7-8|TRBJ2-1|-
CASSSPGSSYNEQFF
TGTGCCAGCAGCTCGCCTGGGAGCTCCTACAATGAGCAGTTCTTC
>once|TRBV6-2/TRBV6-3|TRBJ1-6|-
CASSYVSGTRVSPLHF
TGTGCCAGCAGTTATGTCTCCGGGACCAGGGTTTCACCCCTCCACTTT
>-|TRBV7-9|TRBJ1-4|TRBD1
CASSLDRKNEKLFF
TGTGCCAGCAGCTTGGACAGGAAAAATGAAAAACTGTTTTTT
>-|TRBV9|TRBJ2-1|TRBD2
CASSTGLAGDIDNEQFF
TGTGCCAGCAGCACCGGACTAGCGGGGGATATAGACAATGAGCAGTTCTTC
>-|TRBV25-1|TRBJ2-2|-
CASSEFGYQAGELFF
TGTGCCAGCAGTGAATTTGGATATCAGGCCGGGGAGCTGTTTTTT
>-|TRBV6-2/TRBV6-3|TRBJ2-5|-
CASSYSGREETQYF
TGTGCCAGCAGTTACAGCGGCAGGGAAGAGACCCAGTACTTC